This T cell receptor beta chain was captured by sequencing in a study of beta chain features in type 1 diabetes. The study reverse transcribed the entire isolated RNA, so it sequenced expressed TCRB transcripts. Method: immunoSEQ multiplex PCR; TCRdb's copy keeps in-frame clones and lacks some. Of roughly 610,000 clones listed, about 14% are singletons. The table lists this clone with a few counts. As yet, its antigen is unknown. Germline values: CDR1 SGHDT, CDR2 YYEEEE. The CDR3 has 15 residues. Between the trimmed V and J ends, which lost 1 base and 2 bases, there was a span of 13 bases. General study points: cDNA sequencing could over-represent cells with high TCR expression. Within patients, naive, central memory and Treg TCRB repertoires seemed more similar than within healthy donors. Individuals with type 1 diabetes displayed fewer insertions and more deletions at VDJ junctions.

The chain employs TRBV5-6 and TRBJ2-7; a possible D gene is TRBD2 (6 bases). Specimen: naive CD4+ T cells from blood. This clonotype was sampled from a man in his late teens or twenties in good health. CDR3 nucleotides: TGTGCCAGCAGCTTGTTGGGCGGGACCACCTACGAGCAGTACTTC. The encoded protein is CASSLLGGTTYEQYF.